The next 8 T cell receptor beta chains were all read from a single sample in a study of T cells expressing NK-cell markers. TCRdb re-called the 5' RACE reads, yielding one record per CDR3 amino acid sequence without DNA. This table lists hundreds of thousands of distinct CDR3 sequences. Sequencing was performed on blood T cells: a sorted CD56 or NKG2C T cell subset, CD4+ or CD8+ T cells, or bulk PBMC T cells (not recorded which). The receptors come from a woman aged 18 to 75 in good health.

V gene TRBV28 combines with J gene TRBJ1-3. Germline CDR1 is MDHEN and CDR2 is SYDVKM. This CDR3 region has 15 residues. The CDR3 loop reads CASSLETTRGNTIYF.

V usage is TRBV9 and J usage is TRBJ2-3; TCRdb designates TRBD2, a call that cannot be tested without DNA. Looked up from germline, CDR1 is SGDLS and CDR2 is YYNGEE. The CDR3 contains 15 residues. CDR3 protein: CASSVGTSGADTQYF.

V is TRBV3-1 and J is TRBJ1-2; absent DNA, TCRdb's TRBD1 call cannot be checked. Germline V gene data show CDR1 as LGHDT and CDR2 as YNNKEL (reference sequence). The CDR3 runs 14 residues. CDR3 sequence reads: CASSQGTGNRGYTF.

This chain connects TRBV30 to TRBJ1-5; the TCRdb call, TRBD1, lacks DNA for checking. CDR3 length: 13 amino acids. Germline V CDR1 and CDR2: GTSNPN, SVGIG (reference sequence). The CDR3 is CAWSKGTDQPQHF.

V usage is TRBV3-1 and J usage is TRBJ2-3. The CDR3 runs 13 residues. The germline V gene encodes CDR1 LGHDT and CDR2 YNNKEL (reference sequence). CDR3 protein: CASSQDSSDTQYF.

This chain uses TRBV19 with TRBJ2-2; TCRdb's D call, TRBD1, is unchecked because there is no DNA. Germline lookup yields CDR1 LNHDA and CDR2 SQIVND (reference sequence). The CDR3 length is 15 residues. The CDR3 loop is CASSSQGRSTGELFF.

The chain couples TRBV7-9 to TRBJ2-3; TCRdb's D gene call, TRBD2, goes unchecked for lack of DNA. The CDR3 spans 16 residues. Germline V lookup: CDR1 SEHNR, CDR2 FQNEAQ (reference sequence). This CDR3 reads CASSSPSTSITDTQYF.

V and J are TRBV20-1 and TRBJ2-5. This CDR3 has 12 residues. Germline assignment: CDR1 DFQATT and CDR2 SNEGSKA (reference sequence). This CDR3 is CSASRSGETQYF.